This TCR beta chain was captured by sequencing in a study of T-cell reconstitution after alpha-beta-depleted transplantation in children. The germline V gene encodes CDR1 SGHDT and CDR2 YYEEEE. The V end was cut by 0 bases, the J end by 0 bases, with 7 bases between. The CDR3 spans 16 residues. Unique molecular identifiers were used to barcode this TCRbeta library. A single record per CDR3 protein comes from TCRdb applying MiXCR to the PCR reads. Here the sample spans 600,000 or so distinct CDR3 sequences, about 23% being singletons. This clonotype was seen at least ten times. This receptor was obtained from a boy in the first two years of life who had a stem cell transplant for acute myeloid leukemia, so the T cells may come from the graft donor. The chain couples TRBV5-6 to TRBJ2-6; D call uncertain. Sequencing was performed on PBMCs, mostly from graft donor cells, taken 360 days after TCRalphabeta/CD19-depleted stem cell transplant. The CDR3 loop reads CASSLVGGSGANVLTF. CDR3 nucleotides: TGTGCCAGCAGCTTGGTGGGCGGCTCTGGGGCCAACGTCCTGACTTTC.